Listed below are T cell receptor beta chains from one sample, sequenced in a study of blood T cells in healthy people across ages. MiXCR was run by TCRdb on the 5' RACE reads, yielding one entry per CDR3 protein. The sample includes more than 900,000 distinct CDR3 sequences, around 29% of them seen just once. These data also formed part of another study, on T cells of mothers and their children.

Sequenced material: blood. These receptors came from a woman in her thirties or forties in good health. The CDR3 runs from the conserved cysteine through the conserved F or W. The D gene is left open where the match is weak. The listing skips clone size in some rows; elsewhere it reads once, few, many or a size class.

D gene: TRBD1
V gene: TRBV6-2/TRBV6-3
clone size: many
J gene: TRBJ2-2
CDR3 protein: CASRTGEDTGELFF
CDR3 DNA: TGTGCCAGCCGGACAGGGGAGGACACCGGGGAGCTGTTTTTT

D gene: NA
V gene: TRBV7-9
clone size: NA
J gene: TRBJ1-1
CDR3 protein: CASSFGRGSSGDSNTEAFF
CDR3 DNA: TGTGCCAGCAGCTTCGGCAGGGGCTCCTCTGGGGACTCGAACACTGAAGCTTTCTTT

D gene: NA
V gene: TRBV5-1
clone size: few
J gene: TRBJ2-7
CDR3 protein: CASKRTETYEQYF
CDR3 DNA: TGCGCCAGCAAAAGGACGGAAACGTACGAGCAGTACTTC

D gene: NA
V gene: TRBV7-2
clone size: many
J gene: TRBJ1-5
CDR3 protein: CASSFGVNNQPQHF
CDR3 DNA: TGTGCCAGCAGCTTCGGGGTTAACAATCAGCCCCAGCATTTT

D gene: TRBD2
V gene: TRBV12-3/TRBV12-4
clone size: NA
J gene: TRBJ2-7
CDR3 protein: CASSFLAGVYNEQYF
CDR3 DNA: TGTGCCAGCAGTTTTCTAGCGGGGGTCTACAATGAGCAGTACTTC

D gene: NA
V gene: TRBV12-3/TRBV12-4
clone size: few
J gene: TRBJ2-5
CDR3 protein: CASSFGGPNQETQYF
CDR3 DNA: TGTGCCAGCAGTTTCGGAGGACCAAACCAAGAGACCCAGTACTTC

D gene: NA
V gene: TRBV28
clone size: many
J gene: TRBJ1-2
CDR3 protein: CASSPVNYGYTF
CDR3 DNA: TGTGCCAGCAGTCCGGTGAACTATGGCTACACCTTC

D gene: TRBD2
V gene: TRBV5-1
clone size: few
J gene: TRBJ2-1
CDR3 protein: CASSLGLARDYNEQFF
CDR3 DNA: TGCGCCAGCAGCCTAGGACTAGCGCGGGATTACAATGAGCAGTTCTTC

D gene: TRBD1
V gene: TRBV7-2
clone size: many
J gene: TRBJ1-2
CDR3 protein: CASSLGTGVNYGYTF
CDR3 DNA: TGTGCCAGCAGCTTAGGGACAGGGGTTAACTATGGCTACACCTTC

D gene: NA
V gene: TRBV7-8
clone size: NA
J gene: TRBJ2-5
CDR3 protein: CASSLAAMSLAETQYF
CDR3 DNA: TGTGCCAGCAGCTTAGCCGCAATGAGTCTCGCGGAGACCCAGTACTTC

D gene: NA
V gene: TRBV15
clone size: once
J gene: TRBJ1-2
CDR3 protein: CATSSRLNYGYTF
CDR3 DNA: TGTGCCACCAGCAGTCGGCTTAACTATGGCTACACCTTC

D gene: NA
V gene: TRBV3-1
clone size: NA
J gene: TRBJ1-5
CDR3 protein: CASSQALGDQPQHF
CDR3 DNA: TGTGCCAGCAGCCAAGCCCTAGGAGATCAGCCCCAGCATTTT

D gene: NA
V gene: TRBV3-1
clone size: few
J gene: TRBJ2-1
CDR3 protein: CASSSRAFGHEQFF
CDR3 DNA: TGTGCCAGCAGCTCCAGGGCATTCGGGCATGAGCAGTTCTTC

D gene: NA
V gene: TRBV11-2
clone size: few
J gene: TRBJ2-1
CDR3 protein: CASSFVAGKYNEQFF
CDR3 DNA: TGTGCCAGCAGCTTTGTTGCGGGTAAATACAATGAGCAGTTCTTC

D gene: TRBD1
V gene: TRBV5-1
clone size: NA
J gene: TRBJ2-7
CDR3 protein: CASSLKQGPYEQYF
CDR3 DNA: TGCGCCAGCAGCTTGAAACAGGGGCCCTACGAGCAGTACTTC

D gene: NA
V gene: TRBV28
clone size: few
J gene: TRBJ1-6
CDR3 protein: CASSFSGSNSPLHF
CDR3 DNA: TGTGCCAGCAGTTTCTCAGGGTCTAATTCACCCCTCCACTTT

D gene: TRBD2
V gene: TRBV5-1
clone size: NA
J gene: TRBJ2-7
CDR3 protein: CASSGAGTSAEQYF
CDR3 DNA: TGCGCCAGCAGCGGGGCCGGGACTAGCGCCGAGCAGTACTTC

D gene: NA
V gene: TRBV5-1
clone size: NA
J gene: TRBJ1-1
CDR3 protein: CASSSPLAGGTEAFF
CDR3 DNA: TGCGCCAGCAGCTCCCCTTTGGCGGGGGGGACTGAAGCTTTCTTT

D gene: NA
V gene: TRBV28
clone size: NA
J gene: TRBJ1-1
CDR3 protein: CASSGPARATGRAFF
CDR3 DNA: TGTGCCAGCAGTGGACCTGCCCGGGCCACAGGGAGGGCTTTCTTT

D gene: NA
V gene: TRBV6-5
clone size: NA
J gene: TRBJ2-3
CDR3 protein: CASSSIGGGSTDTQCF
CDR3 DNA: TGTGCCAGCAGTTCGATCGGGGGTGGGAGCACAGATACGCAGTGTTTT

D gene: NA
V gene: TRBV7-6
clone size: few
J gene: TRBJ2-3
CDR3 protein: CASSLFGGQGTDTQYF
CDR3 DNA: TGTGCCAGCAGCTTGTTCGGGGGGCAGGGCACGGATACGCAGTATTTT

D gene: NA
V gene: TRBV5-1
clone size: NA
J gene: TRBJ2-3
CDR3 protein: CASSLPSSTDTQYF
CDR3 DNA: TGCGCCAGCAGCTTACCCTCTAGCACAGATACGCAGTATTTT

D gene: NA
V gene: TRBV9
clone size: few
J gene: TRBJ1-1
CDR3 protein: CASLGAVEAFF
CDR3 DNA: TGTGCCAGCCTCGGGGCAGTTGAAGCTTTCTTT

D gene: NA
V gene: TRBV20-1
clone size: many
J gene: TRBJ1-4
CDR3 protein: CSARQPNEKLFF
CDR3 DNA: TGCAGTGCTAGGCAGCCTAATGAAAAACTGTTTTTT

D gene: NA
V gene: TRBV7-9
clone size: NA
J gene: TRBJ2-2
CDR3 protein: CAGSLAKSTGELFF
CDR3 DNA: TGTGCCGGCAGCTTAGCGAAGAGTACCGGGGAGCTGTTTTTT

D gene: NA
V gene: TRBV5-5
clone size: NA
J gene: TRBJ1-5
CDR3 protein: CASSLGISGPQHF
CDR3 DNA: TGTGCCAGCAGCTTGGGTATCAGTGGGCCCCAGCATTTT

D gene: NA
V gene: TRBV5-1
clone size: many
J gene: TRBJ2-3
CDR3 protein: CASSFGTVTDTQYF
CDR3 DNA: TGCGCCAGCAGCTTTGGAACAGTCACAGATACGCAGTATTTT

D gene: TRBD2
V gene: TRBV24-1
clone size: many
J gene: TRBJ2-5
CDR3 protein: CATSVAGGPGETQYF
CDR3 DNA: TGTGCCACCAGTGTAGCGGGGGGCCCAGGGGAGACCCAGTACTTC

D gene: NA
V gene: TRBV6-2/TRBV6-3
clone size: many
J gene: TRBJ2-3
CDR3 protein: CASTNARDTQYF
CDR3 DNA: TGTGCCAGCACTAATGCAAGGGATACGCAGTATTTT

D gene: NA
V gene: TRBV21-1
clone size: many
J gene: TRBJ1-2
CDR3 protein: CASSKALDRGDGYTF
CDR3 DNA: TGTGCCAGCAGCAAAGCGCTGGATCGGGGTGATGGCTACACCTTC

D gene: NA
V gene: TRBV11-2
clone size: few
J gene: TRBJ2-1
CDR3 protein: CASSLEARQGRNEQFF
CDR3 DNA: TGTGCCAGCAGCTTAGAGGCTCGGCAGGGAAGGAATGAGCAGTTCTTC

D gene: NA
V gene: TRBV13
clone size: many
J gene: TRBJ2-7
CDR3 protein: CASSLPGDFSYEQYF
CDR3 DNA: TGTGCCAGCAGCTTGCCAGGGGACTTCTCCTACGAGCAGTACTTC

D gene: TRBD1
V gene: TRBV7-8
clone size: NA
J gene: TRBJ1-5
CDR3 protein: CASSLEGGTGGNQPQHF
CDR3 DNA: TGTGCCAGCAGCTTAGAAGGGGGGACAGGGGGCAATCAGCCCCAGCATTTT

D gene: NA
V gene: TRBV9
clone size: NA
J gene: TRBJ1-1
CDR3 protein: CASSVGGTSNTEAFF
CDR3 DNA: TGTGCCAGCAGCGTAGGTGGGACATCGAACACTGAAGCTTTCTTT

D gene: TRBD1
V gene: TRBV5-1
clone size: once
J gene: TRBJ2-3
CDR3 protein: CASSERNPGTVEDTQYF
CDR3 DNA: TGCGCCAGCAGTGAGCGGAACCCGGGGACAGTTGAAGATACGCAGTATTTT

D gene: TRBD1
V gene: TRBV29-1
clone size: NA
J gene: TRBJ1-2
CDR3 protein: CSVEHGTDYGYTF
CDR3 DNA: TGCAGCGTTGAACACGGGACAGACTATGGCTACACCTTC

D gene: NA
V gene: TRBV20-1
clone size: NA
J gene: TRBJ2-1
CDR3 protein: CSARDPTVPNNEQFF
CDR3 DNA: TGCAGTGCTAGAGATCCAACAGTCCCAAACAATGAGCAGTTCTTC